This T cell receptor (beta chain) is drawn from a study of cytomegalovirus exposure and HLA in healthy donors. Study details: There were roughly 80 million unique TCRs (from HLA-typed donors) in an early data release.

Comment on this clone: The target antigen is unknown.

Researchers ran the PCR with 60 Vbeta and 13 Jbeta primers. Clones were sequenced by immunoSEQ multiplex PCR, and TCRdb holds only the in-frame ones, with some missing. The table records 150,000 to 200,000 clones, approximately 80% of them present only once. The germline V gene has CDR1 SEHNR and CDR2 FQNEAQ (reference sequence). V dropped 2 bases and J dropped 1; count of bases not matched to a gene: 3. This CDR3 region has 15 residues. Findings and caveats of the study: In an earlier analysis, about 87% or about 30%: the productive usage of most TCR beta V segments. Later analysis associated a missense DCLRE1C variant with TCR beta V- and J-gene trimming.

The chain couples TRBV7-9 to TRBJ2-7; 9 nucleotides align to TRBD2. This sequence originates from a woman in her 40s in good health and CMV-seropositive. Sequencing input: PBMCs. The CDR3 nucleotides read TGTGCCAGCAGCTTAAAGGGACTAGCTTCCTACGAGCAGTACTTC. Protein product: CASSLKGLASYEQYF.